The rows below give T cell receptor beta chains drawn from one sample of a study of T cells after yellow fever vaccination. One entry per CDR3 protein results from TCRdb running MiXCR on the 5' RACE reads. The sample consists of hundreds of thousands of distinct CDR3 sequences, 3.6% of them appearing once. The sequencing here drew on PBMCs, taken on the day of the yellow fever booster vaccination. All receptors come from a man between 18 and 29 years old who received the YFV17D yellow fever vaccine. Both conserved end residues are part of each CDR3. A D gene is named only where the DNA matches it firmly. Not every row has a clone size; where given, it reads once, few, many or a size class.

v_gene: TRBV2
abundance: many
len: 14
j_gene: TRBJ2-7
d_gene: TRBD1
CDR3aa: CASRGTGLSYEQYF
CDR3nt: TGTGCCAGCAGGGGGACAGGGTTATCCTACGAGCAGTACTTC

v_gene: TRBV12-3/TRBV12-4
abundance: few
len: 13
j_gene: TRBJ1-1
d_gene: NA
CDR3aa: CASSIRQSGRAFF
CDR3nt: TGTGCCAGCAGTATTAGACAGTCAGGGAGAGCTTTCTTT

v_gene: TRBV7-9
abundance: NA
len: 11
j_gene: TRBJ1-1
d_gene: NA
CDR3aa: CAAQGTAEAFF
CDR3nt: TGTGCTGCCCAGGGTACGGCTGAAGCTTTCTTT

v_gene: TRBV29-1
abundance: few
len: 13
j_gene: TRBJ1-2
d_gene: NA
CDR3aa: CSVGGGQLYGYTF
CDR3nt: TGCAGCGTTGGGGGTGGGCAGCTATATGGCTACACCTTC

v_gene: TRBV12-3/TRBV12-4
abundance: many
len: 14
j_gene: TRBJ1-1
d_gene: TRBD1
CDR3aa: CASSFLEGATEAFF
CDR3nt: TGTGCCAGCAGTTTTCTGGAGGGGGCTACTGAAGCTTTCTTT

v_gene: TRBV20-1
abundance: many
len: 11
j_gene: TRBJ2-7
d_gene: NA
CDR3aa: CSAPWGREQYF
CDR3nt: TGCAGTGCTCCGTGGGGGCGCGAGCAGTACTTC

v_gene: TRBV6-2/TRBV6-3
abundance: many
len: 12
j_gene: TRBJ1-5
d_gene: NA
CDR3aa: CASSYREGVKHF
CDR3nt: TGTGCCAGCAGTTATCGGGAAGGGGTGAAGCATTTT

v_gene: TRBV9
abundance: many
len: 15
j_gene: TRBJ1-5
d_gene: NA
CDR3aa: CASSVGPQGPQPQHF
CDR3nt: TGTGCCAGCAGCGTCGGACCCCAGGGGCCCCAGCCCCAGCATTTT

v_gene: TRBV7-2
abundance: NA
len: 16
j_gene: TRBJ1-5
d_gene: TRBD1
CDR3aa: CASSFEDRGRVQPQHF
CDR3nt: TGTGCCAGCAGCTTTGAGGACAGGGGAAGAGTTCAGCCCCAGCATTTT

v_gene: TRBV23-1
abundance: NA
len: 16
j_gene: TRBJ2-3
d_gene: NA
CDR3aa: CASTDPCEGGTDTQYF
CDR3nt: TGCGCCAGCACCGACCCATGCGAAGGAGGCACAGATACGCAGTATTTT

v_gene: TRBV5-1
abundance: few
len: 14
j_gene: TRBJ2-3
d_gene: TRBD2
CDR3aa: CASRALAVTDTQYF
CDR3nt: TGCGCCAGCAGAGCCCTAGCGGTCACAGATACGCAGTATTTT

v_gene: TRBV6-2/TRBV6-3
abundance: few
len: 16
j_gene: TRBJ2-3
d_gene: NA
CDR3aa: CASSYGQGWSTDTQYF
CDR3nt: TGTGCCAGCAGTTACGGTCAGGGCTGGAGCACAGATACGCAGTATTTT

v_gene: TRBV7-8
abundance: many
len: 15
j_gene: TRBJ2-1
d_gene: TRBD2
CDR3aa: CASSSAGLGFNEQFF
CDR3nt: TGTGCCAGCAGCTCGGCCGGACTAGGGTTCAATGAGCAGTTCTTC

v_gene: TRBV5-1
abundance: few
len: 14
j_gene: TRBJ2-7
d_gene: NA
CDR3aa: CASSSGLLAYEQYF
CDR3nt: TGCGCCAGCAGCTCGGGACTCTTAGCCTACGAGCAGTACTTC